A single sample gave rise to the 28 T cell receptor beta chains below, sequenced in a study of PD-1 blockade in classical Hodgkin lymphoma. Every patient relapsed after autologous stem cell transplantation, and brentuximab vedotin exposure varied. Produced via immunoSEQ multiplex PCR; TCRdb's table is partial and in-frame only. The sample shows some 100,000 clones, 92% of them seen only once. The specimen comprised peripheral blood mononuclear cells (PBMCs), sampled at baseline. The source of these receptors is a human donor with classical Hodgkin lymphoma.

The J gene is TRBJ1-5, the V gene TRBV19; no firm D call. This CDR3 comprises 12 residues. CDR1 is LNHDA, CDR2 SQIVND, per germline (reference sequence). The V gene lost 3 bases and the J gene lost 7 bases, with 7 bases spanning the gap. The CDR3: CASSIPLQPQHF. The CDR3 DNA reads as TGTGCCAGTAGTATCCCGCTGCAGCCCCAGCATTTT.

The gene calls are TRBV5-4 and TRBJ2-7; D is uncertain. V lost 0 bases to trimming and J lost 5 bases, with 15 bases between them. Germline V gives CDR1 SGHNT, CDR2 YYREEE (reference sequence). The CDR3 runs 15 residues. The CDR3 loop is CASSLGGRNPDEQYF. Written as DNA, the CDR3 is TGTGCCAGCAGCTTGGGGGGTCGCAACCCCGACGAGCAGTACTTC.

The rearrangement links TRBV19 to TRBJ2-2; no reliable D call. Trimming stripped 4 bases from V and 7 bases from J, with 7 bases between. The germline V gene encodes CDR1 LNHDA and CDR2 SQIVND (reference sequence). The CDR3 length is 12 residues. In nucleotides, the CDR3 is TGTGCCAGTAGTAGTTTTGGCGGGGAGCTGTTTTTT. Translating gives CASSSFGGELFF.

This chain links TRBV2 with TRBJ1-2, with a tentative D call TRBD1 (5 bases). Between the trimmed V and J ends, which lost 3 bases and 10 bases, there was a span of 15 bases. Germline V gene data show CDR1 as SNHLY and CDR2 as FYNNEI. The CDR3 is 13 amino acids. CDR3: CASSEIPRQHYTF. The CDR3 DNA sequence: TGTGCCAGCAGTGAGATCCCTCGACAGCACTACACCTTC.

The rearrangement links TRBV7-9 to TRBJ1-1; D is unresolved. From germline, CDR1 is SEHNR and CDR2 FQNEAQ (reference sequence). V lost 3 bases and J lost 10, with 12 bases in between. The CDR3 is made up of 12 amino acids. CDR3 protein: CASSFGQGRAFF. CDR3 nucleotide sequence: TGTGCCAGCAGCTTTGGCCAAGGGCGAGCTTTCTTT.

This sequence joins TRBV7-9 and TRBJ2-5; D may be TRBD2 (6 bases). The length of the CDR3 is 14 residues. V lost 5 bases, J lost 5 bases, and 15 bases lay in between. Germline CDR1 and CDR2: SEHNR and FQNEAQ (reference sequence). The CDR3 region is CASSPRGTEETQYF. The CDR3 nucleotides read TGTGCCAGCAGCCCTCGGGGGACTGAGGAGACCCAGTACTTC.

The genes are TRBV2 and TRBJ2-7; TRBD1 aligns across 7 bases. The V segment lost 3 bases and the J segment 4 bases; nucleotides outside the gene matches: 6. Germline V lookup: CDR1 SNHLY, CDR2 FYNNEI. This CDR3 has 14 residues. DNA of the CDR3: TGTGCCAGCAGTGATGGCAGGGGGTCTTACGAGCAGTACTTC. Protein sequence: CASSDGRGSYEQYF.

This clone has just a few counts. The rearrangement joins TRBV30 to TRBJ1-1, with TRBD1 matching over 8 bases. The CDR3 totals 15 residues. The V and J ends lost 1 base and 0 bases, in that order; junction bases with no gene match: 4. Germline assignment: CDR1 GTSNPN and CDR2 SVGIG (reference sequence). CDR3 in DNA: TGTGCCTGGAGTGGGTACAGGGGGATGAACACTGAAGCTTTCTTT. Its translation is CAWSGYRGMNTEAFF.

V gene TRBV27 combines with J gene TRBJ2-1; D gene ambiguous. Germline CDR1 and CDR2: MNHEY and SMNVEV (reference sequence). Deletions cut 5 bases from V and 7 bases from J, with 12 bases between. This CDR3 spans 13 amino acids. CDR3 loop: CASSPALGNEQFF. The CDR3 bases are TGTGCCAGCAGTCCGGCCTTAGGGAATGAGCAGTTCTTC.

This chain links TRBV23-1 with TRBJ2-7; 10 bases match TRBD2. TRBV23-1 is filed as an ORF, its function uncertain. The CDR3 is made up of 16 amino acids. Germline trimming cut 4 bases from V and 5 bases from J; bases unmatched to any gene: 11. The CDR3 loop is CASSPFSGRDSDEQYF. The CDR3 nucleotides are TGCGCCAGCAGTCCTTTCAGCGGGAGGGATTCCGACGAGCAGTACTTC.

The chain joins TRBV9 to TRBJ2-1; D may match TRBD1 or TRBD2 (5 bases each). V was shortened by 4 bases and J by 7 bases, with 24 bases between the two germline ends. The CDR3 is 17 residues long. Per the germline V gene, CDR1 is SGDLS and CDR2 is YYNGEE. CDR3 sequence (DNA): TGTGCCAGCAGCAAGCCGGGACGGATTTCTCTAGGGAATGAGCAGTTCTTC. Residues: CASSKPGRISLGNEQFF.

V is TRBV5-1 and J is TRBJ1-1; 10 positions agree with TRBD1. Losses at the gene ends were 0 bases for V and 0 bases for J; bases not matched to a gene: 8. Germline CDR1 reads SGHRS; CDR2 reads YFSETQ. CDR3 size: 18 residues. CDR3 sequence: CASSLAWTGGAMNTEAFF. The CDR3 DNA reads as TGCGCCAGCAGCTTGGCTTGGACAGGGGGAGCCATGAACACTGAAGCTTTCTTT.

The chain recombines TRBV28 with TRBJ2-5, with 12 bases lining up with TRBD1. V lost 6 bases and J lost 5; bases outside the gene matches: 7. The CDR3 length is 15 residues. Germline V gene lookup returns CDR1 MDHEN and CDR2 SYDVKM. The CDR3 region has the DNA TGTGCCAGCAGCCGGGACAGGGGGCTACTGGAGACCCAGTACTTC. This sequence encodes CASSRDRGLLETQYF. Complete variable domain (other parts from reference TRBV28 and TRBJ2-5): DVKVTQSSRYLVKRTGEKVFLECVQDMDHENMFWYRQDPGLGLRLIYFSYDVKMKEKGDIPEGYSVSREKKERFSLILESASTNQTSMYLCASSRDRGLLETQYFGPGTRLLVL.

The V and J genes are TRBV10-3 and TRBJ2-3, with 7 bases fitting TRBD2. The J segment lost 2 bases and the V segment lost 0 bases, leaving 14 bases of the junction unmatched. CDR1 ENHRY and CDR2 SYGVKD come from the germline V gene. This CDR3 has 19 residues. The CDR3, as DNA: TGTGCCATCAGTGAGTCGTTGGCTAGCGGCCTAGGGACCACAGATACGCAGTATTTT. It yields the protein CAISESLASGLGTTDTQYF.

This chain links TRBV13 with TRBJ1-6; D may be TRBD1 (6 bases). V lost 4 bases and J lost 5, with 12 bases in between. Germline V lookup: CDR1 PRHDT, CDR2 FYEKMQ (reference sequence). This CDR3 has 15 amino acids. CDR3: CASSYRATDNSPLHF. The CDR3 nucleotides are TGTGCCAGCAGCTACAGGGCGACTGATAATTCACCCCTCCACTTT.

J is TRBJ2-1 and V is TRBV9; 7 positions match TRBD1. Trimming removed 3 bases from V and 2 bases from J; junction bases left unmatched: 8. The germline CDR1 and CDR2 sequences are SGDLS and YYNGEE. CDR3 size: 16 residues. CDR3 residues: CASSAGGSDTYNEQFF. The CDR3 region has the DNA TGTGCCAGCAGCGCAGGGGGATCCGATACCTACAATGAGCAGTTCTTC.

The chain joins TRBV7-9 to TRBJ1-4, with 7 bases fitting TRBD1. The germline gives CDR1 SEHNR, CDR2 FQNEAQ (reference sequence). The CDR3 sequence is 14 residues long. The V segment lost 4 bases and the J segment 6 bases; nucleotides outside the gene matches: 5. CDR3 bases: TGTGCCAGCAGCTCCACCCAGGGGGATGAAAAACTGTTTTTT. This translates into CASSSTQGDEKLFF.

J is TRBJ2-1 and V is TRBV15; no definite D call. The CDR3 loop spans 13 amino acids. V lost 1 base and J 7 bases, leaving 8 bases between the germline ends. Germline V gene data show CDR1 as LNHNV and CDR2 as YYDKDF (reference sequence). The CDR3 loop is CATSRVLGNEQFF. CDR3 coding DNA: TGTGCCACCAGCAGAGTCCTGGGTAATGAGCAGTTCTTC. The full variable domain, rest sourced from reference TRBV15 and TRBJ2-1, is DAMVIQNPRYQVTQFGKPVTLSCSQTLNHNVMYWYQQKSSQAPKLLFHYYDKDFNNEADTPDNFQSRRPNTSFCFLDIRSPGLGDTAMYLCATSRVLGNEQFFGPGTRLTVL.

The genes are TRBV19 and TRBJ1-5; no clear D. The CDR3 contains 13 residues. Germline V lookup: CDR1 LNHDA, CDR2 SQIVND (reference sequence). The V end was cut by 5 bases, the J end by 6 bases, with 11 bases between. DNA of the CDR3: TGTGCCAGTAGTGGAGGGAGAGCTCAGCCCCAGCATTTT. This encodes CASSGGRAQPQHF.

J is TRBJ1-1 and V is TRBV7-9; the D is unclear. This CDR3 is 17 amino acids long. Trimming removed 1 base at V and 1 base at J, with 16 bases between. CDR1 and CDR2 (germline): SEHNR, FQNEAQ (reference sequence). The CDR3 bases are TGTGCCAGCAGCTTAGGACGGTTCGGACCGAAGAACACTGAAGCTTTCTTT. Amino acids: CASSLGRFGPKNTEAFF.

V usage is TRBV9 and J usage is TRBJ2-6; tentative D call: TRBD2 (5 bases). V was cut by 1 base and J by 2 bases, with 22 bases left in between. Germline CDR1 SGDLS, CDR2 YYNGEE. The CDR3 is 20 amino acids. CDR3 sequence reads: CASSVQLDSLQVPGANVLTF. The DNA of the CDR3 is TGTGCCAGCAGCGTACAGTTGGACTCTCTGCAAGTCCCTGGGGCCAACGTCCTGACTTTC.

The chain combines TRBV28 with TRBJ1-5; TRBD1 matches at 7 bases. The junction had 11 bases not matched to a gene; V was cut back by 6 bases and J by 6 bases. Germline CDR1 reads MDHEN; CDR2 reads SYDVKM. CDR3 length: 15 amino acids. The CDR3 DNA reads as TGTGCCAGCAGCGAGGATACAGGGGTAAGTCAGCCCCAGCATTTT. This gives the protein CASSEDTGVSQPQHF.

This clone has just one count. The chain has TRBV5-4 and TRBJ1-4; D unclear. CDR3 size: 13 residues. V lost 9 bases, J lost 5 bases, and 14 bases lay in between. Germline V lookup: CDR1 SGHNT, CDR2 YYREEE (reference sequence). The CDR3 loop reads CATHGQKNEKLFF. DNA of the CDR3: TGTGCCACCCACGGGCAGAAGAATGAAAAACTGTTTTTT.

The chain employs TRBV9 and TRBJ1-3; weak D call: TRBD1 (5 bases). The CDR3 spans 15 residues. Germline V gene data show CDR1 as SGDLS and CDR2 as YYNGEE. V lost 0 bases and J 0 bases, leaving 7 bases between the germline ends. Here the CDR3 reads CASSVGGSSGNTIYF. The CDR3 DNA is TGTGCCAGCAGCGTAGGGGGGAGCTCTGGAAACACCATATATTTT.

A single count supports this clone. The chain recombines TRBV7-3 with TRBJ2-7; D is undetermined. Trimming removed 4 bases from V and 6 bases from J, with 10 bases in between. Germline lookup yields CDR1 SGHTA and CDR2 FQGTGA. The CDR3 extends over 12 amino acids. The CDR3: CASSSDTGEQYF. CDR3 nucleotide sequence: TGTGCCAGCAGCTCAGACACGGGCGAGCAGTACTTC.

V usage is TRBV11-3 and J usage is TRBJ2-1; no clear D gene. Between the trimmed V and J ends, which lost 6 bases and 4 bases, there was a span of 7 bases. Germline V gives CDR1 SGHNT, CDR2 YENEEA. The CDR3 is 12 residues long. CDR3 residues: CASSSNYNEQFF. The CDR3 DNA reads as TGTGCCAGCAGTTCGAATTACAATGAGCAGTTCTTC. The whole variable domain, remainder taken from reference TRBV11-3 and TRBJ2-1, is EAGVVQSPRYKIIEKKQPVAFWCNPISGHNTLYWYLQNLGQGPELLIRYENEEAVDDSQLPKDRFSAERLKGVDSTLKIQPAELGDSAVYLCASSSNYNEQFFGPGTRLTVL.

In nucleotides, the CDR3 is TGTGCCAGCAGTATGACCCTCCCCGGGACAGACAGTGGCTACACCTTC. Its protein product is CASSMTLPGTDSGYTF. This chain uses TRBV28 with TRBJ1-2, with 7 bases that match TRBD1. The CDR3 covers 16 residues. V lost 5 bases, J lost 7 bases, and 16 bases stayed unmatched. CDR1 is MDHEN, CDR2 SYDVKM, per germline.

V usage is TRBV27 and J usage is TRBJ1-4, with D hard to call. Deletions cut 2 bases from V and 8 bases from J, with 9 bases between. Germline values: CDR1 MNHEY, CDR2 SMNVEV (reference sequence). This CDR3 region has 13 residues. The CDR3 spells CASSLQGVEKLFF. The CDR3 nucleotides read TGTGCCAGCAGTTTACAAGGCGTAGAAAAACTGTTTTTT.